The present entry profiles one T cell receptor (beta chain) with its context. Its antigen is unknown. Per-base qualities were not stored, and no clone one base away is much larger. TCRbeta CDR3 regions were amplified from genomic DNA using the immunoSEQ Assay, a bias-controlled multiplex PCR. The authors processed their data as follows. The number of nucleated cells in each sample was estimated by amplification of reference gene primers within the assay. To quantify the absolute abundance of each unique TCRbeta CDR3 rearrangement, sequence reads were collapsed and filtered. For each sample, productive Simpson clonality was calculated by taking the square root of Simpson's diversity index across productive rearrangements. TCRdb limited this immuneACCESS table to in-frame rearrangements with V and J called. A share of clones is missing; checked studies link under half to unresolved V genes, and the rest is unexplained. The V and J calls and clone size come from that table; D and trimming were worked out from the DNA. The sample table lists about 190,000 clones, 70% to 85% of them with a count of one. Of the sample, roughly 3.2% falls within the top ten clones.

These data belong to a study of blood T cell repertoires in COVID-19 (dated by TCRdb to 2018 to 2021). Looking at the study overall: The collaborator samples originated in the United States, Italy and Spain and spanned the acute and convalescent phases of COVID-19. The prospective study material was composed of cDNA or gDNA derived from T cells, B-cell-depleted T cells, or PBMCs. The dataset comprised deeply sampled blood TCRbeta repertoires from subjects exposed to, actively infected with, or recovered from COVID-19. A freely available public database, intended as a resource for researchers studying the immune response to SARS-CoV-2, is where the repertoires were released. Samples came from the ongoing ImmuneRACE study (first 160 participants) plus 1,254 subjects from 6 global collaborators. Nearly every sample came with metadata listing a de-identified subject ID, COVID-19 status, age in years and sex. Where available, HLA class I and class II types were obtained from metadata supplied by the sample provider rather than from assay-based typing.

Participants in the prospective study were aged about 18 to 95 years, lived in approximately 26 United States geographic areas, and enrolled through a virtual design. In the prospective study, participants were assigned to cohorts based on the clinical history participants reported in a screening survey and a study questionnaire. Recovered participants in ImmuneRACE Cohort 3 were defined as having two consecutive negative NP/OP PCR tests, clearance from a healthcare professional, or resolution of symptoms. Each participant in the prospective study had whole blood, serum and a nasopharyngeal or oropharyngeal swab collected by mobile phlebotomists. Additional blood draws and questionnaires over an approximately 2-month period could optionally be provided by prospective study participants. Prospective study blood samples were shipped either frozen or at room temperature before DNA extraction. Overall study results and their limits: The quantity of clinical and demographic metadata differed by source and by participant and was supplied without curation.

The germline V gene encodes CDR1 SGHRS and CDR2 YFSETQ. Its CDR3 holds 12 amino acids, cysteine through phenylalanine. Only the CDR3 region is kept as DNA, spanning 36 bases read in frame from base 1. Deletion took 2 bases off V and 12 bases off J, with a span of 11 bases between the germline ends. This receptor was obtained from a woman in her twenties or thirties who had recovered from COVID-19. The chain is encoded by TRBV5-1 joined to TRBJ2-2, and possibly TRBD2, on 6 matching bases. The sequencing input was PBMCs or T cells enriched from blood (not recorded which). The bases are TGCGCCAGCAGCTTCTCCGCGGGGAAGCTGTTTTTT. Its product reads: CASSFSAGKLFF.